This T cell receptor beta chain was captured by sequencing in a study of CD8 T cells in Susac syndrome. Random-hexamer reverse transcription was applied to about 0.5 to 1 ug RNA. The amplification used immunoSEQ multiplex PCR on TCR beta CDR3; it spanned 54 Vbeta and 13 Jbeta. TCRdb itself ran the immunoSEQ multiplex PCR reads through MiXCR, one entry per CDR3 protein. The sample holds 50,000 or so distinct CDR3 sequences, 93% seen once. Patients with stable or active relapsing-remitting disease, all of them treatment-naive, made up the multiple sclerosis controls. TEMRA cells were enriched by FACS, and CD4+ and CD8+ T cells were negatively isolated. The V gene's germline CDR1 is MGHRA and CDR2 YSYEKL. The V end lost 1 base, the J end lost 0 bases, and 6 bases lay between the germline ends. This CDR3 has 14 amino acids.

The chain employs TRBV4-1 and TRBJ1-2; the D gene is possibly TRBD1 (5 bases). The sequence was collected from a human donor with multiple sclerosis. Source material: CD8+ T cells from PBMCs. DNA of the CDR3: TGCGCCAGCAGCCAAGGACAGACTAACTATGGCTACACCTTC. Encoded protein: CASSQGQTNYGYTF.